One and the same sample provided the 10 T cell receptor beta chains below, sequenced in a study of blood T cell repertoires in COVID-19. TCRdb's table, derived via immunoSEQ multiplex PCR, lists solely in-frame clones and lacks some. The table shows some 50,000 clones, with under 80% occurring only once. The sequenced material came from peripheral blood. All receptors derive from a human donor in a cohort sampled during active COVID-19.

The chain couples TRBV5-4 to TRBJ2-7; 8 bases map to TRBD1. Germline V gene sequence: CDR1 SGHNT, CDR2 YYREEE (reference sequence). This CDR3 has 13 residues. Trimming took 4 bases from V and 4 from J; bases not matched to a gene: 4. CDR3 protein: CASSEDREYEQYF. CDR3 in DNA: TGTGCCAGCAGCGAGGACAGGGAGTACGAGCAGTACTTC.

The chain is built from TRBV14 and TRBJ1-5, with D uncertain. Germline CDR1 reads SGHDN; CDR2 reads FVKESK. The germline V and J ends were trimmed by 0 bases and 1 base, with 4 bases remaining between them. This CDR3 has 14 amino acids. CDR3 nucleotides: TGTGCCAGCAGCCAAGACAGAAGCAATCAGCCCCAGCATTTT. Its translation is CASSQDRSNQPQHF.

This chain links TRBV6-2 or TRBV6-3 with TRBJ1-6, with 7 bases fitting TRBD1. Unmatched junction bases numbered 8, after V lost 3 bases and J lost 9 bases. The CDR3 loop spans 15 amino acids. Germline loops: CDR1 MNHEY, CDR2 SVGEGT. CDR3 residues: CASSYRGRTASPLHF. The CDR3 nucleotides are TGTGCCAGCAGTTATAGGGGGCGAACAGCTTCACCCCTCCACTTT.

This clone occurred a few times. The genes are TRBV6-5 and TRBJ1-2; D is undetermined. Germline V gene sequence: CDR1 MNHEY, CDR2 SVGAGI. The V end was cut by 6 bases, the J end by 1 base, with 6 bases between. The CDR3 is 12 residues long. CDR3 coding DNA: TGTGCCAGCAGGGCCCATAACTATGGCTACACCTTC. It yields the protein CASRAHNYGYTF.

The genes are TRBV6-6 and TRBJ2-7; D gene unclear. Trimming cost V 8 bases and J 2 bases, with 19 bases left between them. The CDR3 has 15 residues. Germline V gives CDR1 MNHNY, CDR2 SVGAGI (reference sequence). The CDR3 bases are TGTGCCAGCTTAACAAGTCGCGGAACAACCTACGAGCAGTACTTC. Translated: CASLTSRGTTYEQYF.

The chain carries TRBV11-2 and TRBJ1-2; 7 nucleotides align to TRBD1. Per the germline V gene, CDR1 is SGHAT and CDR2 is FQNNGV. The CDR3 is made up of 13 amino acids. Trimming took 5 bases from V and 3 from J; bases not matched to a gene: 3. In DNA form, the CDR3 reads TGTGCCAGCAGCGACAGGGTCCACTATGGCTACACCTTC. Its protein product is CASSDRVHYGYTF.

This chain links TRBV27 with TRBJ2-1; tentatively, D is TRBD2 (5 bases). Per germline, CDR1 MNHEY and CDR2 SMNVEV (reference sequence). Trimming stripped 7 bases from V and 3 bases from J, with 16 bases between. CDR3 size: 15 residues. The CDR3, as DNA: TGTGCCAGCACCCTTCAGAGGACTGACTACAATGAGCAGTTCTTC. This gives the protein CASTLQRTDYNEQFF.

A few counts support this clone. V and J are TRBV6-1 and TRBJ1-1; D ambiguous. Deletions cut 2 bases from V and 1 base from J, with 11 bases between. CDR1 is MNHNS, CDR2 SASEGT, per germline. This CDR3 comprises 15 residues. CDR3 sequence reads: CASSEQNRPNTEAFF. In DNA form, the CDR3 reads TGTGCCAGCAGTGAACAAAACAGACCGAACACTGAAGCTTTCTTT.

The chain is built from TRBV6-6 and TRBJ1-2; D ambiguous. The CDR3 sequence is 13 residues long. V dropped 5 bases and J dropped 8 bases, with 15 bases sitting between them. CDR1 and CDR2 (germline): MNHNY, SVGAGI (reference sequence). This chain's CDR3 is CASSLDSVRGYTF. DNA of the CDR3: TGTGCCAGCAGTCTGGACTCGGTTAGGGGCTACACCTTC.

In this sample, this clone turned up a few times. This rearrangement joins TRBV7-9 to TRBJ2-3, with a tentative D call TRBD1 (5 bases). CDR1 is SEHNR, CDR2 FQNEAQ, per germline (reference sequence). The CDR3 length is 13 residues. Trimming shortened V by 4 bases and J by 6 bases, and 11 bases separated the two germline ends. CDR3 amino acids: CASSSTVLDTQYF. Written as DNA, the CDR3 is TGTGCCAGCAGCTCGACAGTTCTGGATACGCAGTATTTT.